This T cell receptor beta chain was obtained from a study of T cell responses to AZD1222 COVID-19 vaccine. J gave up 5 bases and V 1 base, and 6 bases lay outside the gene matches. Germline CDR1 MGHRA, CDR2 YSYEKL. The CDR3 runs 15 residues. Study observations and caveats: Spike regions recognized by vaccine-associated CD4 TCRs spanned the protein, led by 160-218 and 743-854. Two AZD1222 doses significantly raised spike-specific TCR breadth and depth over controls.

The table came from immunoSEQ multiplex PCR; TCRdb's copy has only in-frame clones and leaves some out. The sample has tens of thousands of clones; roughly 85% are singletons. In regard to this clone: The target antigen is unknown.

The material sequenced was peripheral blood, taken on day 0 of AZD1222 vaccination. The rearrangement links TRBV4-1 to TRBJ2-7; 9 bases are shared with TRBD1. The receptor's source is an adult in good health. CDR3: CASSQVGQGRNEQYF. The CDR3 DNA reads as TGCGCCAGCAGCCAAGTGGGACAGGGAAGGAACGAGCAGTACTTC.